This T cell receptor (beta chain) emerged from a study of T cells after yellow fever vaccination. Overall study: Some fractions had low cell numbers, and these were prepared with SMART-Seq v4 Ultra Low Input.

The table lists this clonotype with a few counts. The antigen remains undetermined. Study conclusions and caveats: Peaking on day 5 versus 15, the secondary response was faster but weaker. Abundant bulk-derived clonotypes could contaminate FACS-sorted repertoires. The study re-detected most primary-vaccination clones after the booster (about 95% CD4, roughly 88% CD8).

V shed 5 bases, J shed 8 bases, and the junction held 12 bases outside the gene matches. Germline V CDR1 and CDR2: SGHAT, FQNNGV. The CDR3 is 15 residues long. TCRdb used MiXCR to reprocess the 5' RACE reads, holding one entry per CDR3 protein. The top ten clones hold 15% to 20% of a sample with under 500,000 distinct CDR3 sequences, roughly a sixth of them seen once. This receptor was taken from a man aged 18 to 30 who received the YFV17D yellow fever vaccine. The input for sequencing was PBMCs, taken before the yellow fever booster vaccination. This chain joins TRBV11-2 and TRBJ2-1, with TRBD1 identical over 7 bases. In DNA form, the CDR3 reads TGTGCCAGCAGCACCCGAGGGGGCACTAGGGATGAGCAGTTCTTC. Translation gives CASSTRGGTRDEQFF.